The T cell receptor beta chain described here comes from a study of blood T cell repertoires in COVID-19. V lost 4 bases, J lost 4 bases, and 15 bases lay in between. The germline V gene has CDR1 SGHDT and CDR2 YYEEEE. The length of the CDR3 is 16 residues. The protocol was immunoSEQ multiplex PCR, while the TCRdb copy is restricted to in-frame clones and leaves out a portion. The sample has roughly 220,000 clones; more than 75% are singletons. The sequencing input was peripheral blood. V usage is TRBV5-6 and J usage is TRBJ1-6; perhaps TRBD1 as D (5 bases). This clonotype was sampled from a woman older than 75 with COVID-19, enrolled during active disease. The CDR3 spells CASSPPGLRYNSPLHF. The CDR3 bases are TGTGCCAGCAGCCCCCCAGGGTTGAGGTATAATTCACCCCTCCACTTT.